This T cell receptor (beta chain) was captured by sequencing in a study of lymphopenia after photon versus proton radiotherapy. Looked up from germline, CDR1 is SQVTM and CDR2 is ANQGSEA. V shed 3 bases, J shed 1 base, and the junction held 7 bases outside the gene matches. The CDR3 is made up of 15 amino acids. A remark on this clone: Its antigen is unknown.

The study, taken as a whole, reports: Relative stability marked proton patients; photon patients lost diversity and naive cells. Survival link was tested only in deceased patients; proton benefit remains a possibility. After the lymphocyte nadir, photon-treated repertoires showed oligoclonal expansion, especially of CD8+ Temra cells. Larger post-nadir TCR diversity loss correlated inversely with survival in deceased patients.

The method was immunoSEQ multiplex PCR; TCRdb's version includes in-frame clones alone and lacks a portion of them. The repertoire holds about 30,000 clones, with about 87% as singletons. Specimen: peripheral blood, collected from a patient treated with proton-based radiotherapy. This rearrangement joins TRBV29-1 to TRBJ2-3; TRBD1 matches at 7 bases. This sequence was found in a woman aged 60-75 years with cholangiocarcinoma. Some clones in this sample may be carry-over from other donors' samples. The CDR3 bases are TGCAGCGTTGATCATGGGCAGGGGGGCACAGATACGCAGTATTTT. This translates into CSVDHGQGGTDTQYF.